This TCR beta chain was found in a study of neurological immune-mediated disorders. 5'RACE with 10-nucleotide random UMIs generated the cDNA. From the 5' RACE reads, TCRdb called clonotypes with MiXCR, one entry per CDR3 protein. This table has 55,000 to 65,000 distinct CDR3 sequences, around 11% appearing once. Study-level results: The greatest TCR clonal expansion occurred in HTLV-1-associated myelopathy and the least in multiple sclerosis, which fell below healthy controls. CDR3 amino acid sequences of expanded clones were not shared across subjects, a result suggesting private repertoires in all groups.

Time point described: longitudinal time-point 1 (baseline). This clonotype has ten or more counts. Its antigen remains unidentified. The TCR was taken from a male donor with HTLV-1-associated myelopathy (HAM/TSP). Sequencing was done on a sample of PBMCs.

This chain's CDR3 is CASSPPRDTIFGEQYF. The CDR3 nucleotides read TGTGCCAGCAGCCCCCCCCGGGACACGATTTTCGGGGAGCAGTACTTC. The chain combines TRBV28 with TRBJ2-7; D is possibly TRBD1 (6 bases). The germline CDR1 and CDR2 sequences are MDHEN and SYDVKM. CDR3 length: 16 amino acids. Trimming took 6 bases from V and 7 from J, leaving 25 bases between them. The variable domain in full, with the rest retrieved from reference TRBV28 and TRBJ2-7, is DVKVTQSSRYLVKRTGEKVFLECVQDMDHENMFWYRQDPGLGLRLIYFSYDVKMKEKGDIPEGYSVSREKKERFSLILESASTNQTSMYLCASSPPRDTIFGEQYFGPGTRLTVT.